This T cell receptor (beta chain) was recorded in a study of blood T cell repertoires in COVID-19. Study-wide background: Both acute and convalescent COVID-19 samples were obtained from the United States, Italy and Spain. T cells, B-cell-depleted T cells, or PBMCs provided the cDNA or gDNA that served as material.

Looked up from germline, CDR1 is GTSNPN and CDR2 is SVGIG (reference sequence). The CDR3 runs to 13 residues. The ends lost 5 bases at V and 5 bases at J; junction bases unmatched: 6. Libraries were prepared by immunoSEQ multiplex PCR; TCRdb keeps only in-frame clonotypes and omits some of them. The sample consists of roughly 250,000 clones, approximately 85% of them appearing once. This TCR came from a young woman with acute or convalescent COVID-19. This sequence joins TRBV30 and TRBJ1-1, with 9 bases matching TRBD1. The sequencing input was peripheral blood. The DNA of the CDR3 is TGTGCCTGGCGGGACAGGGTTTTTACTGAAGCTTTCTTT. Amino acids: CAWRDRVFTEAFF.